This T cell receptor (beta chain) is from a study of T cell responses to AZD1222 COVID-19 vaccine. Study results and limitations: Just 5 to 7 people given AZD1222 tested seropositive at baseline. Spike-wide vaccine-associated CD4 TCRs dominated at 160-218 and 743-854. Increased Spike-specific TCR breadth and depth were observed after two AZD1222 doses. Scientists sampled the repertoires only once the peak T cell response had passed.

Clones were sequenced by immunoSEQ multiplex PCR, and TCRdb holds only the in-frame ones, with some missing. The sample lists about 92,000 clones, approximately 85% seen once, with around 5.8% in the top ten. To note about this clone: Its antigen is not known. A junction end diverges from the germline sequence, so it may reflect a read error.

The germline CDR1 and CDR2 sequences are GTSNPN and SVGIG (reference sequence). The CDR3 has 13 residues. The chain carries TRBV30 and TRBJ2-7, with 7 bases aligning to TRBD2. The sample was peripheral blood, taken on day 0 of AZD1222 vaccination. This receptor was identified in an adult in good health. The CDR3 loop is CAWSLTSSHEQYF. DNA for the CDR3: TGTGCCTGGAGCCTGACTAGCTCCCACGAGCAGTACTTC.